The source of this T cell receptor (beta chain) is a study of OX40 agonist ivuxolimab in advanced cancers. The wider study: The patients got ivuxolimab, which is an agonistic anti-OX40 (CD134) antibody. Findings and caveats of the study: Certain nonresponders additionally had low normalized T-cell clonal expansion.

Clones were sequenced by immunoSEQ multiplex PCR, and TCRdb holds only the in-frame ones, with some missing. Among about 50,000 clones, just under 85% were seen once, and the ten largest hold roughly 1.2%. This clone showed up just once. Its antigen is undetermined. The specimen comprised CD4+ or CD8+ T cells sorted from blood, sampled in a trial of the OX40 agonist ivuxolimab. The clonotype was recovered from an adult with an advanced solid tumor such as melanoma, head and neck, liver or kidney cancer.

The CDR3 protein is CASSLGAEDTQYF. Written as DNA, the CDR3 is TGTGCCAGCTCACTAGGGGCGGAAGATACGCAGTATTTT. This chain connects TRBV18 to TRBJ2-3, with D possibly matching TRBD1 (5 bases). The CDR3 is 13 amino acids. Trimming took off 4 bases at V and 5 bases at J, with 10 bases between the two ends. Germline loops: CDR1 KGHSH, CDR2 LQKENI.